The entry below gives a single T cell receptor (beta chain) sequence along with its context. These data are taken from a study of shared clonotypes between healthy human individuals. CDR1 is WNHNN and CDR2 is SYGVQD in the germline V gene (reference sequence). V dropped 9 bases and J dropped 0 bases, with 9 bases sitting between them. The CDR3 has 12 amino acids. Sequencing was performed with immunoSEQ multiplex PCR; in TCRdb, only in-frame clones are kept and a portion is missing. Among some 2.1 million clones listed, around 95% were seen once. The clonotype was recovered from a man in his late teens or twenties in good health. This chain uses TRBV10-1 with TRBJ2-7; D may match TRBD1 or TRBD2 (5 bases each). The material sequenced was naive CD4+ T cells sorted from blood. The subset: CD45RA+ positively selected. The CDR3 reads CASRDASYEQYF. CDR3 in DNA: TGCGCCAGTAGGGACGCCTCCTACGAGCAGTACTTC.